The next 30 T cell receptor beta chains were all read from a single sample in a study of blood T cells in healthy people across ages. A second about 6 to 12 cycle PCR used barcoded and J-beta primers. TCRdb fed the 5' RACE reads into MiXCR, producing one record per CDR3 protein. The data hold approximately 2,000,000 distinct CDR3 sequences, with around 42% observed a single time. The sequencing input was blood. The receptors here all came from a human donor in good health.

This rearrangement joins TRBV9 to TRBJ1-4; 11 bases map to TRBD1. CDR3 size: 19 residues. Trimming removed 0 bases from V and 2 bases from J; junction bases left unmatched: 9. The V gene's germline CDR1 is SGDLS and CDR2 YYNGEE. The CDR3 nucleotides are TGTGCCAGCAGCGTAGGACCTGTCGGGACAGGGGGTACTAATGAAAAACTGTTTTTT. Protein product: CASSVGPVGTGGTNEKLFF. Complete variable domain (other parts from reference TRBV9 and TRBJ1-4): DSGVTQTPKHLITATGQRVTLRCSPRSGDLSVYWYQQSLDQGLQFLIQYYNGEERAKGNILERFSAQQFPDLHSELNLSSLELGDSALYFCASSVGPVGTGGTNEKLFFGSGTQLSVL.

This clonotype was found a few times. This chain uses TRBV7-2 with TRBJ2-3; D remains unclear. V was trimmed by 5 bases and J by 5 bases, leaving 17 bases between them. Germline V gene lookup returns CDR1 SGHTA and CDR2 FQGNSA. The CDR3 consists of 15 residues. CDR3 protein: CASSPRFSAGDTQYF. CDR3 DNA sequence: TGTGCCAGCAGCCCCCGCTTTTCGGCCGGAGATACGCAGTATTTT.

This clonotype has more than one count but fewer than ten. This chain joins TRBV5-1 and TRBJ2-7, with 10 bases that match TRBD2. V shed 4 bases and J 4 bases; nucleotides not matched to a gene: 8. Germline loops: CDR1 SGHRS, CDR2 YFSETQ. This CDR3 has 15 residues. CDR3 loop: CASSETSGEGYEQYF. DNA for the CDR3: TGCGCCAGCAGCGAAACTAGCGGGGAAGGTTACGAGCAGTACTTC. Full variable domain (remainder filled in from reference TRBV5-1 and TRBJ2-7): KAGVTQTPRYLIKTRGQQVTLSCSPISGHRSVSWYQQTPGQGLQFLFEYFSETQRNKGNFPGRFSGRQFSNSRSEMNVSTLELGDSALYLCASSETSGEGYEQYFGPGTRLTVT.

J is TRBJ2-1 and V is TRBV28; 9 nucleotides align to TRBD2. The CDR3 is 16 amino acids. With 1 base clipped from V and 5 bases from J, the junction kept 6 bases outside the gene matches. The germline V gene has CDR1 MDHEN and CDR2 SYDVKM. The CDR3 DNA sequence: TGTGCCAGCAGTTTATTGGGTAGCGGGGGAAACAATGAGCAGTTCTTC. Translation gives CASSLLGSGGNNEQFF.

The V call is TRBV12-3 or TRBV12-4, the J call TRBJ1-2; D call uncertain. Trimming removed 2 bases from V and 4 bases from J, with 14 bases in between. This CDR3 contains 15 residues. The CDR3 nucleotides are TGTGCCAGCAGTTTATCGGTAGCTTACGGCTATGGCTACACCTTC. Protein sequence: CASSLSVAYGYGYTF.

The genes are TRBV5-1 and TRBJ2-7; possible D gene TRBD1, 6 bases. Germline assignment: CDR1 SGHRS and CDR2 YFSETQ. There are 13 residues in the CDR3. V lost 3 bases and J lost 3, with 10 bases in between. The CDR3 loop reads CASSYREYYEQYF. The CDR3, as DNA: TGCGCCAGCAGCTACAGGGAATACTACGAGCAGTACTTC. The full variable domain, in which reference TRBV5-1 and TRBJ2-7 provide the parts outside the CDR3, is KAGVTQTPRYLIKTRGQQVTLSCSPISGHRSVSWYQQTPGQGLQFLFEYFSETQRNKGNFPGRFSGRQFSNSRSEMNVSTLELGDSALYLCASSYREYYEQYFGPGTRLTVT.

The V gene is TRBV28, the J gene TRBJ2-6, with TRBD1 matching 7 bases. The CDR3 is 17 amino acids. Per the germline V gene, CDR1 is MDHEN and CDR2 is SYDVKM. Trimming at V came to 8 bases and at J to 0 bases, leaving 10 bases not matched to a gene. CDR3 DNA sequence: TGTGCCAGCGAACCCGGGACAGCCAGCTCTGGGGCCAACGTCCTGACTTTC. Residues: CASEPGTASSGANVLTF.

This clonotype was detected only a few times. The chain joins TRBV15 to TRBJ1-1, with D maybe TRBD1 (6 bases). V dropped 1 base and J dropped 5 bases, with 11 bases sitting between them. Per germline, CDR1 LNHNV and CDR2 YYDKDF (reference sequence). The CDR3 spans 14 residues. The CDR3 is CATSRVSQGTEAFF. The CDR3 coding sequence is TGTGCCACCAGCAGAGTGAGCCAGGGGACTGAAGCTTTCTTT.

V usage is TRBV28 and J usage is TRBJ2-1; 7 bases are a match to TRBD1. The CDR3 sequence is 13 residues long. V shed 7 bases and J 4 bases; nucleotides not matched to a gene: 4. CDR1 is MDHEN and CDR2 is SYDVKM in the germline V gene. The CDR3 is CASKQTGYNEQFF. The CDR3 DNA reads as TGTGCCAGCAAACAGACAGGGTACAATGAGCAGTTCTTC.

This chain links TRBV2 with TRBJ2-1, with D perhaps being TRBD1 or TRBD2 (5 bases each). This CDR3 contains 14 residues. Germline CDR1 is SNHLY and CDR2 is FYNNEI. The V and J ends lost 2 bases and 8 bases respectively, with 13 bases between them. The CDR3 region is CASSEFGGTDEQFF. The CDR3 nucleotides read TGTGCCAGCAGTGAATTTGGGGGTACGGATGAGCAGTTCTTC.

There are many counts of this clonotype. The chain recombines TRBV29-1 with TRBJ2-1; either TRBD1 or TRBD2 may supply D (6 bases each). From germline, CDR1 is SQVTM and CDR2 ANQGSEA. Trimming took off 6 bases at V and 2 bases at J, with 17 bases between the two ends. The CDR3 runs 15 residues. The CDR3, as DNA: TGCAGCGTCAACTTAGGGGGGTCTACCTACAATGAGCAGTTCTTC. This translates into CSVNLGGSTYNEQFF.

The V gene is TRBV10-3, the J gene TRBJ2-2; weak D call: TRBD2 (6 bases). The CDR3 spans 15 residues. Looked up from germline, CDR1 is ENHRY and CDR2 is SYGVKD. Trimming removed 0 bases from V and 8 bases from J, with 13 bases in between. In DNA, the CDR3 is TGTGCCATCAGTGAGTCAGGAGGGTCTACGGGGGAGCTGTTTTTT. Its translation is CAISESGGSTGELFF.

CDR3 sequence reads: CASSIGRGNWEQFF. As DNA, the CDR3 is TGTGCCAGCAGTATCGGACGGGGTAATTGGGAGCAGTTCTTC. This chain joins TRBV12-3 or TRBV12-4 and TRBJ2-1, with D possibly being TRBD2 (5 bases). V gave up 5 bases and J gave up 10 bases, with 18 bases separating them. The CDR3 has 14 residues.

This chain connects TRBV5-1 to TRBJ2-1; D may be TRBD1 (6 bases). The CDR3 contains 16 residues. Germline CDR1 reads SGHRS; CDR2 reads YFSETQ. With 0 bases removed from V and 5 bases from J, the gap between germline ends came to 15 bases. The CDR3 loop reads CASSLGYKGVNNEQFF. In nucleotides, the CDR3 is TGCGCCAGCAGCTTGGGCTATAAGGGGGTCAACAATGAGCAGTTCTTC.

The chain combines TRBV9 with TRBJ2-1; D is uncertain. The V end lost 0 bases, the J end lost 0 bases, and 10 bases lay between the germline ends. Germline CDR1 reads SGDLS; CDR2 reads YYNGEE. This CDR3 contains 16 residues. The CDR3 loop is CASSVALFSSYNEQFF. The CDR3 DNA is TGTGCCAGCAGCGTAGCTCTATTCAGCTCCTACAATGAGCAGTTCTTC.

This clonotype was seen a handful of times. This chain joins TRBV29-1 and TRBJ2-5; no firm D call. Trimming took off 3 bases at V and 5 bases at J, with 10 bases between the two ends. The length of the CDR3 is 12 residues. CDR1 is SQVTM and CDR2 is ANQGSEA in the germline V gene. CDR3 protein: CSVEAHQETQYF. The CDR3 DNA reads TGCAGCGTTGAGGCTCATCAGGAGACCCAGTACTTC.

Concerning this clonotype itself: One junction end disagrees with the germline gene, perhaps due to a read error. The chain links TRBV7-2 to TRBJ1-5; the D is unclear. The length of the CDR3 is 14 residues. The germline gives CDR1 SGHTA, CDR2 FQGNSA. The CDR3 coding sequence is TGTGCCAGCTCCAAGTGGGATCGCAACCAGCCCCAGCATTTT. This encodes CASSKWDRNQPQHF.

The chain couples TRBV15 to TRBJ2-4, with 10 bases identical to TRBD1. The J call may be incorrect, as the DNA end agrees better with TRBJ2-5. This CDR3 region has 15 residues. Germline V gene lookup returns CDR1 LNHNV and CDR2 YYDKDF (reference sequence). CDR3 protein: CATSRDRTGGETQYF. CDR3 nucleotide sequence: TGTGCCACCAGCAGAGATCGGACAGGGGGAGAGACCCAGTACTTC.

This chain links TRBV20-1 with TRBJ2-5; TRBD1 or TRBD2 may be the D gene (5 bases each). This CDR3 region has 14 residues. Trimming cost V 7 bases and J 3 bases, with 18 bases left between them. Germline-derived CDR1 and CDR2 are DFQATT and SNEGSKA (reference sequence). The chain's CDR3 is CSVLPGTIEETQYF. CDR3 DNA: TGCAGTGTATTACCGGGGACCATCGAAGAGACCCAGTACTTC.

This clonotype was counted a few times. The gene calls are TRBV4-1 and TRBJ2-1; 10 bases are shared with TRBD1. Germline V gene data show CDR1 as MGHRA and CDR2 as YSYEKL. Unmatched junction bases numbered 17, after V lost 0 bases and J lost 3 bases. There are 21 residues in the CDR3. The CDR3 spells CASSQDFADRGYRTIYNEQFF. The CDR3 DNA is TGCGCCAGCAGCCAAGATTTTGCGGACAGGGGGTATCGGACAATCTACAATGAGCAGTTCTTC.

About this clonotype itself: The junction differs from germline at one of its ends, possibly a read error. In DNA form, the CDR3 reads TGTGCCAGCAACTCACTAGGGGGGGTTGGAGAGACCCACTACTTC. Amino acid sequence: CASNSLGGVGETHYF. This sequence joins TRBV6-6 and TRBJ2-5; D is possibly TRBD2 (7 bases). The CDR3 is 15 amino acids. Per germline, CDR1 MNHNY and CDR2 SVGAGI (reference sequence).

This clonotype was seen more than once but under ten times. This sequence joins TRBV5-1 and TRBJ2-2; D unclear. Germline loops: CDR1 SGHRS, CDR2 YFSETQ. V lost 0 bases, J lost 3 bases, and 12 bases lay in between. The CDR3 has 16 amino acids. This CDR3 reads CASSLVGASYTGELFF. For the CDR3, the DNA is TGCGCCAGCAGCTTGGTTGGTGCGAGTTACACCGGGGAGCTGTTTTTT.

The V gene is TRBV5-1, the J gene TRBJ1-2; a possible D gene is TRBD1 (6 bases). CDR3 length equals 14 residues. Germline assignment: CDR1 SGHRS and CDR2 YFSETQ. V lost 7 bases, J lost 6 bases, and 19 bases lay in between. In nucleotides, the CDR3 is TGCGCCAGCGGAACCCAGGCCGCAGGGGATGGCTACACCTTC. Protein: CASGTQAAGDGYTF.

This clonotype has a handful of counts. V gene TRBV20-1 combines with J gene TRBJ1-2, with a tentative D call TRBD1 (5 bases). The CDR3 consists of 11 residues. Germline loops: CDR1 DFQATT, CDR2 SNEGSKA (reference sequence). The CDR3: CRGQGIYGYTF. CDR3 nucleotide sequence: TGCAGGGGGCAGGGTATCTATGGCTACACCTTC.

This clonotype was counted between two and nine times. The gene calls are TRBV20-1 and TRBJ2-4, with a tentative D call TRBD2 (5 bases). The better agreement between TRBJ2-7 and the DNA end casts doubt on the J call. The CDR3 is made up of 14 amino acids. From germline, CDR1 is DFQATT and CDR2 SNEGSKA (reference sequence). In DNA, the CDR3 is TGCAGTGCTAGCGGAGGAGGCCTCTTCGACGAGCAGTACTTC. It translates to CSASGGGLFDEQYF.

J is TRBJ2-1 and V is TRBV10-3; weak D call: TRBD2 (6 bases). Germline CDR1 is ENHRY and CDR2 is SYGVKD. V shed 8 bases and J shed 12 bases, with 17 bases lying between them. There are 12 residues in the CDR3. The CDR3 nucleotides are TGTGCCATCCGTCCGGAGGGTGGAGGGCAGTTCTTC. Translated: CAIRPEGGGQFF.

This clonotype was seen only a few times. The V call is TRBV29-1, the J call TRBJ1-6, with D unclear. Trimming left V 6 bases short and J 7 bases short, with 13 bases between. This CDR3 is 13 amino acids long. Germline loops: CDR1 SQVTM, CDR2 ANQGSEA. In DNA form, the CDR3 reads TGCAGCGTCGGCCAGGACGGGAATTCACCCCTCCACTTT. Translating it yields CSVGQDGNSPLHF.

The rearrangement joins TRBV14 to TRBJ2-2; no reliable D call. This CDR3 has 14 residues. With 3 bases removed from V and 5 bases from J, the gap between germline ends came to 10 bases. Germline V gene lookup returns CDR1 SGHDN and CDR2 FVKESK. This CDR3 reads CASSQEIETGELFF. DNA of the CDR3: TGTGCCAGCAGCCAGGAAATAGAAACCGGGGAGCTGTTTTTT.

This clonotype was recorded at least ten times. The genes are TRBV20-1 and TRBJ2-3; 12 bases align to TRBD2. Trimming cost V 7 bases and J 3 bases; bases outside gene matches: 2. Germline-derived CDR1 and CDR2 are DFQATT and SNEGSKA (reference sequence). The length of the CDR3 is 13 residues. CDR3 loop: CSVGLAGTDTQYF. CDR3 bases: TGCAGTGTAGGACTAGCGGGAACAGATACGCAGTATTTT.

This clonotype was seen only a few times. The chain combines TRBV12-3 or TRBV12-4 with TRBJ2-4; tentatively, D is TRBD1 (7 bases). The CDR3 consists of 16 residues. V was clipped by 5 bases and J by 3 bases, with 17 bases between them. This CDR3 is CASSAGQPSFKNIQYF. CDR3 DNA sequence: TGTGCCAGCAGTGCGGGACAGCCGAGCTTCAAAAACATTCAGTACTTC.